This TCR beta chain was recovered during a study of cytotoxic CD8 clonotypes in ibrutinib-treated CLL. Study-level findings and limits: Public clonotypes, an uncommon group, contracted or remained stable on treatment.

The CDR3 sequence is 13 residues long. Trimming took off 2 bases at V and 5 bases at J, with 9 bases between the two ends. Germline V lookup: CDR1 SNHLY, CDR2 FYNNEI. On this clone: What it recognizes is unknown.

This table comes from immunoSEQ multiplex PCR, and its TCRdb copy is limited to in-frame clones, with some not included. The sample consists of 50,000 to 70,000 clones, about 54% of them appearing once. The material was PBMCs, obtained at disease progression, from a patient treated with ibrutinib. J is TRBJ1-1 and V is TRBV2; D not certain. This clonotype originated in a human donor with chronic lymphocytic leukemia. CDR3 protein: CASSELTRTEAFF. The CDR3 bases are TGTGCCAGCAGTGAACTAACTAGGACTGAAGCTTTCTTT.